The present T cell receptor beta chain was sequenced within a study of OX40 agonist ivuxolimab in advanced cancers. Turning to the study itself: Having had anti-PD-1, anti-PD-L1 or anti-CTLA-4 therapy before was allowed, and roughly 38% had some.

Generated by immunoSEQ multiplex PCR, the TCRdb table keeps only in-frame clones and is missing some. This table holds 65,000 to 100,000 clones, roughly 94% found once. Per the germline V gene, CDR1 is MDHEN and CDR2 is SYDVKM. The CDR3 loop spans 14 amino acids. V dropped 2 bases and J dropped 3 bases, with 10 bases sitting between them. This TCR derives from an adult with an advanced solid tumor such as melanoma, head and neck, liver or kidney cancer. This specimen consisted of CD4+ or CD8+ T cells sorted from blood, obtained in a trial of the OX40 agonist ivuxolimab. The rearrangement links TRBV28 to TRBJ1-2, with TRBD1 as a possible D gene (5 bases). Here the CDR3 reads CASSLGGEDYGYTF. The CDR3 nucleotides read TGTGCCAGCAGTTTAGGAGGGGAGGACTATGGCTACACCTTC.